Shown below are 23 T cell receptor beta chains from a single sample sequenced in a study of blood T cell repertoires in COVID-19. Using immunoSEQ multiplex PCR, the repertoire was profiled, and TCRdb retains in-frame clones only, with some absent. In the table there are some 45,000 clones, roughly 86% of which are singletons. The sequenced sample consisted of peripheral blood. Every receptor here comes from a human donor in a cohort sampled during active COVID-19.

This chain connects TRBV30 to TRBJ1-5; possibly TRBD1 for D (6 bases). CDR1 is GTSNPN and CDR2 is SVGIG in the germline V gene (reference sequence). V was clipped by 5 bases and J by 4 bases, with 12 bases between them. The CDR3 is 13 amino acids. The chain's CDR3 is CAWADRGNQPQHF. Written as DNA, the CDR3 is TGTGCCTGGGCGGACAGAGGGAATCAGCCCCAGCATTTT.

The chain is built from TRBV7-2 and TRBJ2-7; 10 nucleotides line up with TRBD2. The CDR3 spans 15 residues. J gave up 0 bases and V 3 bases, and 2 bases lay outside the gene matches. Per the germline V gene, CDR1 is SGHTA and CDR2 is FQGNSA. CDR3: CASSLASGGSYEQYF. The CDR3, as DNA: TGTGCCAGCAGCTTGGCTAGCGGGGGCTCCTACGAGCAGTACTTC.

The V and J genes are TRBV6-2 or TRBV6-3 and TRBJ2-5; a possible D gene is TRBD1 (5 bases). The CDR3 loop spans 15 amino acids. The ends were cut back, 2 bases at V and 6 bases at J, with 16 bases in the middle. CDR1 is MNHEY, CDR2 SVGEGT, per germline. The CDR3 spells CASSYTSGAGKTQYF. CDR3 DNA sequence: TGTGCCAGCAGTTACACCTCTGGGGCCGGAAAGACCCAGTACTTC.

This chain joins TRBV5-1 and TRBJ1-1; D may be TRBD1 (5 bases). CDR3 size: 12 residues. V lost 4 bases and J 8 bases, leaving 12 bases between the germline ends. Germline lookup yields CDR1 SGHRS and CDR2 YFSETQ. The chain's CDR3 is CASSLSQGEAFF. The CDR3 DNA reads TGCGCCAGCAGCCTCTCCCAGGGAGAAGCTTTCTTT.

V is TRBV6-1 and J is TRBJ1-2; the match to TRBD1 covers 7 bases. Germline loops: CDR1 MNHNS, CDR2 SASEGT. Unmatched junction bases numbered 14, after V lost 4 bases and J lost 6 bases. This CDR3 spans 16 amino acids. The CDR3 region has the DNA TGTGCCAGCAGTGGAGAAGACAGGGACGGGTTTGATGGCTACACCTTC. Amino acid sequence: CASSGEDRDGFDGYTF.

The CDR3 DNA reads as TGTGCCAGCAGCTTCGGGGGGGACTACAATGAGCAGTTCTTC. Its translation: CASSFGGDYNEQFF. V usage is TRBV7-6 and J usage is TRBJ2-1, with 8 bases lining up with TRBD2. CDR3 length equals 14 residues. Germline assignment: CDR1 SGHVS and CDR2 FNYEAQ. After removal of 3 bases from V and 3 bases from J, the junction contained 1 base not matched to a gene.

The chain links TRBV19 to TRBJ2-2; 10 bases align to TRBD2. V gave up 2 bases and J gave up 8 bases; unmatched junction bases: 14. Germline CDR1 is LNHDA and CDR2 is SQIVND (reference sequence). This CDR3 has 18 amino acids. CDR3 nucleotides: TGTGCCAGTAGTATAAGGAGGGGACTAGCGCTAAAAGGAGGGGAGCTGTTTTTT. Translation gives CASSIRRGLALKGGELFF.

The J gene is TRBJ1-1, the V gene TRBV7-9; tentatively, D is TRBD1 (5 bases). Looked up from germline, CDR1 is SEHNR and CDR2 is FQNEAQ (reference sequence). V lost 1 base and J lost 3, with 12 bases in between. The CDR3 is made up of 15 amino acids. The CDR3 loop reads CASSLGRRAHTEAFF. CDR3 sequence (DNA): TGTGCCAGCAGCTTAGGGCGCAGGGCACACACTGAAGCTTTCTTT.

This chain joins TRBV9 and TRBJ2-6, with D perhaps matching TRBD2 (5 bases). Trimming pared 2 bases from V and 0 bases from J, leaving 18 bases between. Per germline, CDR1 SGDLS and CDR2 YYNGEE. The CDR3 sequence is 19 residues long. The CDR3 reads CASSVTALPADSGANVLTF. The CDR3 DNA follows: TGTGCCAGCAGCGTCACAGCCCTCCCAGCGGACTCTGGGGCCAACGTCCTGACTTTC.

For the CDR3, the DNA is TGCGCCAGCAGCCAGGAAAGGGGACAGGGCTCGTACGAGCAGTACTTC. Translated, it gives CASSQERGQGSYEQYF. V usage is TRBV4-3 and J usage is TRBJ2-7; 9 bases are a match to TRBD1. V trimming: 3 bases; J trimming: 4 bases; junction bases outside the gene matches: 10. Germline V gene lookup returns CDR1 LGHNA and CDR2 YSLEER. The CDR3 has 16 amino acids.

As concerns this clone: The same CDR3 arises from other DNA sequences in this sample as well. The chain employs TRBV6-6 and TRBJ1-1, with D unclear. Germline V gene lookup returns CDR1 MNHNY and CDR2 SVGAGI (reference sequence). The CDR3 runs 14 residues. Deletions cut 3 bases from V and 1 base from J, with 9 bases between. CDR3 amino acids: CASSYSEGNTEAFF. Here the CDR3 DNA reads TGTGCCAGCAGTTATTCCGAGGGGAACACTGAAGCTTTCTTT.

CDR3 nucleotides: TGTGCCAGCAGCCCAGGGACAGGGGACGAGACCCAGTACTTC. Translation: CASSPGTGDETQYF. V and J are TRBV5-5 and TRBJ2-5; 10 bases fit TRBD1. V was pared by 4 bases and J by 5 bases, with 5 bases of the junction left unmatched. CDR3 length: 14 residues. The V gene's germline CDR1 is SGHKS and CDR2 YYEKEE (reference sequence).

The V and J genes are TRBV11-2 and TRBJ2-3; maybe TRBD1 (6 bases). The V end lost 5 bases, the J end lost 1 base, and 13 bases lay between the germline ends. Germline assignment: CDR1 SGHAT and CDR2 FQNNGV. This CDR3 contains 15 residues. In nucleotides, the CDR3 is TGTGCCAGCAGCCCCGGGACAACCCGCACAGATACGCAGTATTTT. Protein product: CASSPGTTRTDTQYF.

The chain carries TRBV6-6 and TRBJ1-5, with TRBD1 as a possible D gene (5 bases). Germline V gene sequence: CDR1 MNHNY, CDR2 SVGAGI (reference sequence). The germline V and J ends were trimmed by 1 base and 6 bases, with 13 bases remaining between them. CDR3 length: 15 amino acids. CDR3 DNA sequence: TGTGCCAGCAGTTACTTGGGGGGGTCAGTTCAGCCCCAGCATTTT. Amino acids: CASSYLGGSVQPQHF.

DNA for the CDR3: TGTGCCAGCAGCGTATCAGGACAGAGCTCCTACGAGCAGTACTTC. Its translation: CASSVSGQSSYEQYF. The rearrangement uses TRBV7-9 and TRBJ2-7; D might be TRBD1 (6 bases). V lost 5 bases to trimming and J lost 0 bases, with 14 bases between them. The CDR3 has 15 residues. In germline, CDR1 is SEHNR, CDR2 FQNEAQ (reference sequence). Looking up the rest from reference TRBV7-9 and TRBJ2-7 gives the full variable domain: DTGVSQNPRHKITKRGQNVTFRCDPISEHNRLYWYRQTLGQGPEFLTYFQNEAQLEKSRLLSDRFSAERPKGSFSTLEIQRTEQGDSAMYLCASSVSGQSSYEQYFGPGTRLTVT.

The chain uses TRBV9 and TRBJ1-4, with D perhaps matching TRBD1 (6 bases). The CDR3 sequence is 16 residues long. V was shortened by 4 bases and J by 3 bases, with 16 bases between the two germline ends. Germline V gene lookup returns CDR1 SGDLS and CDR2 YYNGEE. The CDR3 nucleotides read TGTGCCAGCAGCTACAGGGTGTCCTTGTCTAATGAAAAACTGTTTTTT. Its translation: CASSYRVSLSNEKLFF.

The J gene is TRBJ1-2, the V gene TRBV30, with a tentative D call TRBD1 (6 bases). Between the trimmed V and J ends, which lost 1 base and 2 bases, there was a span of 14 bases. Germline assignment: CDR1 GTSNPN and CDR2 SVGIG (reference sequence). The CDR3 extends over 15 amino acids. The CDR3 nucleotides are TGTGCCTGGAGTGGAGGGGGACCCTACAACTATGGCTACACCTTC. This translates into CAWSGGGPYNYGYTF.

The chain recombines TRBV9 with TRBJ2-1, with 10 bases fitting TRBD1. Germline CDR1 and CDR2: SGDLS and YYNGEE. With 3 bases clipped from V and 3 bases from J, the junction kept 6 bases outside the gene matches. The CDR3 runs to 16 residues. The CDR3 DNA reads TGTGCCAGCAGCGCTGTGGGGACAGGGGTCTACAATGAGCAGTTCTTC. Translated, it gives CASSAVGTGVYNEQFF. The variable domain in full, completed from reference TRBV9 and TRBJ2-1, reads DSGVTQTPKHLITATGQRVTLRCSPRSGDLSVYWYQQSLDQGLQFLIQYYNGEERAKGNILERFSAQQFPDLHSELNLSSLELGDSALYFCASSAVGTGVYNEQFFGPGTRLTVL.

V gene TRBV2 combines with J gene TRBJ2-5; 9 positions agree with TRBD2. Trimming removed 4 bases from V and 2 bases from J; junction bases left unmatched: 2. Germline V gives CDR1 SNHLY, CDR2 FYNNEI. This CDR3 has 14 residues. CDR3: CASSGTSDQETQYF. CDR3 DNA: TGTGCCAGCAGTGGGACTAGCGATCAAGAGACCCAGTACTTC. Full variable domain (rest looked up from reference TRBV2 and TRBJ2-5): EPEVTQTPSHQVTQMGQEVILRCVPISNHLYFYWYRQILGQKVEFLVSFYNNEISEKSEIFDDQFSVERPDGSNFTLKIRSTKLEDSAMYFCASSGTSDQETQYFGPGTRLLVL.

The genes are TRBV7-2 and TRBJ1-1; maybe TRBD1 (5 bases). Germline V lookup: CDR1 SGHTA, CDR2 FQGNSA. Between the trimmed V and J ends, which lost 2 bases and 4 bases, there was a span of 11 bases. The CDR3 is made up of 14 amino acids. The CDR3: CASSLLQGSTEAFF. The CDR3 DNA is TGTGCCAGCAGCTTACTGCAGGGAAGCACTGAAGCTTTCTTT.

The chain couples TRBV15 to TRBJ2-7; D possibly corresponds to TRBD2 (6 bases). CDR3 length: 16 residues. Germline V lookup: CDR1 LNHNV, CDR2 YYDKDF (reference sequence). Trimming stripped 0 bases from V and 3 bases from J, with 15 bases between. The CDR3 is CATSRERTRGGYEQYF. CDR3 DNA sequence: TGTGCCACCAGCAGAGAGAGGACGCGGGGTGGCTACGAGCAGTACTTC.

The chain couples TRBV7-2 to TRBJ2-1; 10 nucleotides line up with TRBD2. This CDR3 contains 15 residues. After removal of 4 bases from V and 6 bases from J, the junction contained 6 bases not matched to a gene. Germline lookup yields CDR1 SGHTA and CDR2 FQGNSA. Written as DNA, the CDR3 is TGTGCCAGCAGCTCTGTAGCGGGGGGAAGCAATGAGCAGTTCTTC. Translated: CASSSVAGGSNEQFF.

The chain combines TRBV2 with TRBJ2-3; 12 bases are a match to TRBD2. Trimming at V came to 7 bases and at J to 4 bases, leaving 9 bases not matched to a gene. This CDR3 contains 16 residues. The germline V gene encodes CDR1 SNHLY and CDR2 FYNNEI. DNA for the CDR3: TGTGCCAGCACCCCCCCTAGCGGGGGGGCCTCAGATACGCAGTATTTT. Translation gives CASTPPSGGASDTQYF. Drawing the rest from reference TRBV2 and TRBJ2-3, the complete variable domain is EPEVTQTPSHQVTQMGQEVILRCVPISNHLYFYWYRQILGQKVEFLVSFYNNEISEKSEIFDDQFSVERPDGSNFTLKIRSTKLEDSAMYFCASTPPSGGASDTQYFGPGTRLTVL.